These 28 T cell receptor beta chains were all obtained from the same sample, sequenced in a study of cytomegalovirus exposure and HLA in healthy donors. The study ran its PCR with 60 Vbeta and 13 Jbeta primers. The protocol was immunoSEQ multiplex PCR, while the TCRdb copy is restricted to in-frame clones and leaves out a portion. In the table there are some 89,000 clones, more than 80% of which are singletons. Sequenced sample: PBMCs. The receptors stem from a woman between 25 and 40 years old in good health and CMV-seronegative.

This clone was detected only once. The chain recombines TRBV18 with TRBJ1-4; D is perhaps TRBD1 (5 bases). The V end was cut by 3 bases, the J end by 4 bases, with 15 bases between. The CDR3 length is 16 residues. The germline V gene encodes CDR1 KGHSH and CDR2 LQKENI. The DNA of the CDR3 is TGTGCCAGCTCACCTTGGTCGGAGGGGAGTAATGAAAAACTGTTTTTT. Its protein product is CASSPWSEGSNEKLFF. Combining the CDR3 with reference TRBV18 and TRBJ1-4 gives the whole variable domain NAGVMQNPRHLVRRRGQEARLRCSPMKGHSHVYWYRQLPEEGLKFMVYLQKENIIDESGMPKERFSAEFPKEGPSILRIQQVVRGDSAAYFCASSPWSEGSNEKLFFGSGTQLSVL.

In regard to this clone: A read error may produce the germline difference seen at one junction end. V usage is TRBV7-9 and J usage is TRBJ2-3, with 8 bases identical to TRBD2. The length of the CDR3 is 16 residues. Germline-derived CDR1 and CDR2 are SEHNR and FQNEAQ (reference sequence). DNA for the CDR3: TGTTCCAGCAGCTTACTAAGCGGGAGTGTCGGAGATACGCAGTATTTT. Amino acids: CSSSLLSGSVGDTQYF.

The DNA of the CDR3 is TGTGCCAGCAGCGGTTCCGGTAATCAGCCCCAGCATTTT. It specifies CASSGSGNQPQHF. This chain links TRBV9 with TRBJ1-5; no definite D call. CDR3 size: 13 residues. The germline V gene has CDR1 SGDLS and CDR2 YYNGEE. V was cut by 3 bases and J by 4 bases, with 8 bases left in between.

The chain is built from TRBV28 and TRBJ1-2; 9 nucleotides align to TRBD1. The CDR3 loop spans 13 amino acids. Germline CDR1 reads MDHEN; CDR2 reads SYDVKM. Trimming cost V 3 bases and J 8 bases; bases outside gene matches: 4. The CDR3 is CASSFGTGQGYTF. The DNA for the CDR3 is TGTGCCAGCAGTTTTGGGACAGGGCAAGGCTACACCTTC.

V usage is TRBV28 and J usage is TRBJ1-4; the D gene is possibly TRBD1 (5 bases). In germline, CDR1 is MDHEN, CDR2 SYDVKM. This CDR3 contains 12 residues. The V end was cut by 10 bases, the J end by 6 bases, with 12 bases between. CDR3 residues: CAITTEHEKLFF. In DNA, the CDR3 is TGTGCCATCACGACAGAGCATGAAAAACTGTTTTTT. The full variable domain, its missing parts supplied by reference TRBV28 and TRBJ1-4, is DVKVTQSSRYLVKRTGEKVFLECVQDMDHENMFWYRQDPGLGLRLIYFSYDVKMKEKGDIPEGYSVSREKKERFSLILESASTNQTSMYLCAITTEHEKLFFGSGTQLSVL.

The rearrangement joins TRBV6-6 to TRBJ2-7; 7 bases line up with TRBD2. The CDR3 is made up of 15 amino acids. V dropped 3 bases and J dropped 1; count of bases not matched to a gene: 6. Germline CDR1 MNHNY, CDR2 SVGAGI (reference sequence). CDR3 protein: CASSYIPGRSYEQYF. CDR3 sequence (DNA): TGTGCCAGCAGTTATATCCCCGGGAGGTCCTACGAGCAGTACTTC.

J is TRBJ2-5 and V is TRBV19; possible D gene TRBD1, 6 bases. The CDR3 spans 13 residues. CDR1 is LNHDA, CDR2 SQIVND, per germline (reference sequence). Trimming took 7 bases from V and 5 from J, leaving 14 bases between them. The DNA of the CDR3 is TGTGCCAGTACCCCGTCTAGGGGGGAGACCCAGTACTTC. It specifies CASTPSRGETQYF.

The chain combines TRBV9 with TRBJ2-5; the match to TRBD2 covers 8 bases. V trimming: 2 bases; J trimming: 5 bases; junction bases outside the gene matches: 5. The CDR3 has 14 residues. From germline, CDR1 is SGDLS and CDR2 YYNGEE. This chain's CDR3 is CASSVRGGTETQYF. CDR3 nucleotides: TGTGCCAGCAGCGTCCGCGGGGGGACGGAGACCCAGTACTTC.

This chain joins TRBV7-3 and TRBJ1-5; TRBD1 matches 9 bases. Germline trimming cut 9 bases from V and 2 bases from J; bases unmatched to any gene: 5. The CDR3 runs 14 residues. CDR1 is SGHTA and CDR2 is FQGTGA in the germline V gene. This CDR3 reads CARQGADGNQPQHF. In DNA, the CDR3 is TGTGCCAGACAGGGGGCCGATGGCAATCAGCCCCAGCATTTT.

The CDR3 reads CASTNTGGGSQPQHF. The DNA of the CDR3 is TGTGCCAGCACCAATACAGGGGGCGGGAGTCAGCCCCAGCATTTT. The chain carries TRBV6-1 and TRBJ1-5; TRBD1 matches 9 bases. The junction had 10 bases not matched to a gene; V was cut back by 7 bases and J by 6 bases. Germline V CDR1 and CDR2: MNHNS, SASEGT. This CDR3 contains 15 residues.

In its sample, this clone was seen once. The J gene is TRBJ2-3, the V gene TRBV28; tentative D call: TRBD1 (6 bases). The CDR3 covers 13 residues. V lost 8 bases, J lost 5 bases, and 14 bases lay in between. Per germline, CDR1 MDHEN and CDR2 SYDVKM. CDR3 coding DNA: TGTGCCAGCGTAACAGGGTCGGGAGATACGCAGTATTTT. It is translated as CASVTGSGDTQYF.

This clone was seen just once. The chain couples TRBV10-3 to TRBJ2-7; possibly TRBD1 for D (6 bases). The CDR3 is 13 residues long. Trimming took 7 bases from V and 3 from J, leaving 13 bases between them. Germline-derived CDR1 and CDR2 are ENHRY and SYGVKD. The CDR3 nucleotides are TGTGCCATCAATCCGGACAGAGACTACGAGCAGTACTTC. Translation gives CAINPDRDYEQYF.

The chain has TRBV6-6 and TRBJ1-5, with D possibly TRBD1 on 6 matching bases. Trimming took 0 bases from V and 7 from J, leaving 13 bases between them. The germline V gene has CDR1 MNHNY and CDR2 SVGAGI (reference sequence). The CDR3 covers 15 residues. The CDR3 bases are TGTGCCAGCAGTTACTCGCACACCCAGGGGCAGCCCCAGCATTTT. Translated: CASSYSHTQGQPQHF.

V is TRBV9 and J is TRBJ1-5; 10 nucleotides match TRBD1. V trimming: 0 bases; J trimming: 5 bases; junction bases outside the gene matches: 5. Per germline, CDR1 SGDLS and CDR2 YYNGEE. This CDR3 region has 16 residues. In nucleotides, the CDR3 is TGTGCCAGCAGCGTAGCCGTCGGGACAGGGGATCAGCCCCAGCATTTT. This encodes CASSVAVGTGDQPQHF.

The CDR3 spells CASSLGYREGETQYF. Here the CDR3 DNA reads TGTGCCAGCAGCTTAGGCTACAGGGAGGGGGAGACCCAGTACTTC. The chain has TRBV11-3 and TRBJ2-5, with a weak D call TRBD2 (7 bases). The V gene lost 1 base and the J gene lost 5 bases, with 14 bases spanning the gap. The germline V gene has CDR1 SGHNT and CDR2 YENEEA. The CDR3 loop spans 15 amino acids.

This chain links TRBV28 with TRBJ1-4; 7 bases are a match to TRBD1. J lost 3 bases, V lost 5 bases, and 6 bases had no gene match. Germline V CDR1 and CDR2: MDHEN, SYDVKM. The CDR3 consists of 15 residues. The CDR3 reads CASSGQDGANEKLFF. The CDR3 DNA sequence: TGTGCCAGCAGTGGACAGGATGGGGCTAATGAAAAACTGTTTTTT.

This clone was counted a single time. CDR3 nucleotide sequence: TGCAGCGTTGGGGGGGGGATCGGTGGCTACACCTTC. Its protein is CSVGGGIGGYTF. This chain uses TRBV29-1 with TRBJ1-2, with D perhaps matching TRBD1 (5 bases). V dropped 4 bases and J dropped 7 bases, with 13 bases sitting between them. This CDR3 has 12 residues. Germline-derived CDR1 and CDR2 are SQVTM and ANQGSEA. Variable domain in full (rest from reference TRBV29-1 and TRBJ1-2): SAVISQKPSRDICQRGTSLTIQCQVDSQVTMMFWYRQQPGQSLTLIATANQGSEATYESGFVIDKFPISRPNLTFSTLTVSNMSPEDSSIYLCSVGGGIGGYTFGSGTRLTVV.

CDR3 nucleotide sequence: TGTGCCAGCAGCCACTCATACCTGGCAGATACGCAGTATTTT. Residues: CASSHSYLADTQYF. This chain connects TRBV21-1 to TRBJ2-3; the D call of TRBD2 is as the table states it, not checked on the DNA. TRBV21-1 is a listed pseudogene. This CDR3 is built from 14 residues.

The chain joins TRBV28 to TRBJ2-7; unclear D gene. This CDR3 is 12 amino acids long. Germline V gene sequence: CDR1 MDHEN, CDR2 SYDVKM. V lost 6 bases and J lost 4, with 10 bases in between. Here the CDR3 reads CASSLSLYEQYF. The CDR3 region has the DNA TGTGCCAGCAGCCTGTCGCTATACGAGCAGTACTTC.

The chain is built from TRBV10-2 and TRBJ2-3, with 9 positions matching TRBD1. The V and J ends lost 6 bases and 2 bases, in that order; junction bases with no gene match: 9. In germline, CDR1 is WSHSY, CDR2 SAAADI. The CDR3 covers 16 residues. The CDR3 coding sequence is TGCGCCAGCAGCGCTACCGGGACAGGGCCCACAGATACGCAGTATTTT. It specifies CASSATGTGPTDTQYF.

This clone was picked up a small number of times. The genes are TRBV5-1 and TRBJ2-7; D possibly corresponds to TRBD1 (7 bases). This CDR3 spans 14 amino acids. Trimming stripped 0 bases from V and 6 bases from J, with 13 bases between. CDR1 SGHRS and CDR2 YFSETQ come from the germline V gene. This CDR3 is CASSLDRGGFEQYF. CDR3 coding DNA: TGCGCCAGCAGCTTGGACAGGGGAGGTTTCGAGCAGTACTTC.

The chain uses TRBV29-1 and TRBJ2-2; D is unclear. The CDR3 totals 12 residues. The germline CDR1 and CDR2 sequences are SQVTM and ANQGSEA. V lost 6 bases, J lost 1 base, and 6 bases lay in between. The CDR3 spells CSVFRNTGELFF. The CDR3 nucleotides read TGCAGCGTATTCAGGAACACCGGGGAGCTGTTTTTT.

This rearrangement joins TRBV7-2 to TRBJ1-2, with TRBD1 matching 7 bases. Germline V lookup: CDR1 SGHTA, CDR2 FQGNSA. V gave up 5 bases and J gave up 4 bases; unmatched junction bases: 7. The CDR3 covers 14 residues. CDR3 bases: TGTGCCAGCAGCCAAAGTTCAGGGGGCTATGGCTACACCTTC. This gives the protein CASSQSSGGYGYTF.

The chain uses TRBV4-3 and TRBJ2-3; D gene uncertain. V was clipped by 1 base and J by 0 bases, with 14 bases between them. This CDR3 contains 17 residues. The germline CDR1 and CDR2 sequences are LGHNA and YSLEER. DNA of the CDR3: TGCGCCAGCAGCCAAGGCCCCGCGGCCTCTAGCACAGATACGCAGTATTTT. Protein: CASSQGPAASSTDTQYF.

The chain couples TRBV4-1 to TRBJ2-5; TRBD2 matches 9 bases. V dropped 2 bases and J dropped 5; count of bases not matched to a gene: 0. Germline-derived CDR1 and CDR2 are MGHRA and YSYEKL. There are 13 residues in the CDR3. The CDR3 nucleotides are TGCGCCAGCAGCCAAAGCGGGAGGGAGACCCAGTACTTC. The encoded protein is CASSQSGRETQYF.

This clone was recorded once. This chain connects TRBV2 to TRBJ1-5; tentative D call: TRBD1 (5 bases). Germline values: CDR1 SNHLY, CDR2 FYNNEI. The CDR3 totals 15 residues. The ends were cut back, 5 bases at V and 3 bases at J, with 14 bases in the middle. The CDR3 is CASSLGRASNQPQHF. As DNA, the CDR3 is TGTGCCAGCAGTCTGGGCAGGGCCTCCAATCAGCCCCAGCATTTT.

V gene TRBV19 combines with J gene TRBJ1-1; D call uncertain. The CDR3 consists of 14 residues. In germline, CDR1 is LNHDA, CDR2 SQIVND (reference sequence). The V end was cut by 4 bases, the J end by 5 bases, with 14 bases between. The CDR3 sequence: CASSKVAGGTEAFF. The CDR3 DNA reads TGTGCCAGTAGTAAGGTTGCGGGAGGGACTGAAGCTTTCTTT.

This clone appeared a single time. The chain links TRBV5-1 to TRBJ1-3; 11 positions agree with TRBD1. The V gene's germline CDR1 is SGHRS and CDR2 YFSETQ. Losses at the gene ends were 1 base for V and 8 bases for J; bases not matched to a gene: 5. CDR3 length equals 15 residues. The CDR3 bases are TGCGCCAGCAGCTTGTGGACAGGGGGCGCGGACACCATATATTTT. This gives the protein CASSLWTGGADTIYF.